This TCR beta chain was profiled in a study of blood T cell repertoires in COVID-19. Study-level information: The origin of the acute and convalescent COVID-19 samples was the United States, Italy and Spain.

This CDR3 region has 16 residues. V lost 6 bases to trimming and J lost 0 bases, with 15 bases between them. CDR1 and CDR2 (germline): MDHEN, SYDVKM. Authors' analysis steps: Estimation of nucleated cell counts was performed using reference gene primer amplification. The method was immunoSEQ multiplex PCR; TCRdb's version includes in-frame clones alone and lacks a portion of them. That table furnishes V, J and clone size, whereas the DNA furnished D and trimming. The table shows some 150,000 clones, with roughly 80% occurring only once. This clone came up a few times. Material for sequencing was peripheral blood. The V and J genes are TRBV28 and TRBJ1-3; D unclear. The sequence came from a woman in her thirties or forties with active or convalescent COVID-19. The CDR3 DNA is TGTGCCAGCAGCCCTGTAGCAGCGCTCTCTGGAAACACCATATATTTT. Its translation: CASSPVAALSGNTIYF.